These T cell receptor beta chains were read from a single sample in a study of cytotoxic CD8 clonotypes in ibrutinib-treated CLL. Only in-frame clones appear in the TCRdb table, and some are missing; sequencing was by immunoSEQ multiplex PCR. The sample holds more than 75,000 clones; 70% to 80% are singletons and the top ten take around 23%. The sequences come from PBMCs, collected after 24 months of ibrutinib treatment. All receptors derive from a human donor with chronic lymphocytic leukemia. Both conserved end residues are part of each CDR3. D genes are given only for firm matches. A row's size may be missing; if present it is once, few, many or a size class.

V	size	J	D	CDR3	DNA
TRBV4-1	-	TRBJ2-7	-	CASSQVLTRGVEQYF	TGCGCCAGCAGCCAAGTTCTTACCAGAGGGGTCGAGCAGTACTTC
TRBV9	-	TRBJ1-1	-	CASSVAQGRGKNTEAFF	TGTGCCAGCAGCGTAGCCCAAGGAAGGGGCAAGAACACTGAAGCTTTCTTT
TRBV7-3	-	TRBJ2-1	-	CASSRTYRFF	TGTGCCAGCAGCCGAACTTATCGGTTCTTC
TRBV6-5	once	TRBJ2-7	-	CASSYSLTKGEQYF	TGTGCCAGCAGTTACTCCTTGACCAAGGGGGAGCAGTACTTC
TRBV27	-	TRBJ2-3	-	CASSLGTIDGSTDTQYF	TGTGCCAGCAGTCTCGGGACGATCGACGGGAGCACAGATACGCAGTATTTT
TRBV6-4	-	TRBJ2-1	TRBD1	CASSERGTGGYNEQFF	TGTGCCAGCAGTGAACGGGGGACAGGGGGCTACAATGAGCAGTTCTTC
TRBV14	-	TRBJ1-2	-	CASSQEGRGGYTF	TGTGCCAGCAGCCAAGAGGGTCGAGGGGGCTACACCTTC
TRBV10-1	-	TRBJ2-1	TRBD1	CASTEKRDRPYNEQFF	TGCGCCAGCACCGAAAAAAGGGACAGGCCCTACAATGAGCAGTTCTTC
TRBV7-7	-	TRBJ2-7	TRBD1	CASSIRQGMNEQYF	TGTGCTAGCAGCATAAGACAGGGGATGAACGAGCAGTACTTC
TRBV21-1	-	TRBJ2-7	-	CASSKALARSDEQYF	TGTGCCAGCAGCAAGGCACTAGCGAGAAGTGACGAGCAGTACTTC
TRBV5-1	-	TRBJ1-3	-	CASSLGDPGNTIYF	TGCGCCAGCAGCTTGGGGGATCCTGGAAACACCATATATTTT
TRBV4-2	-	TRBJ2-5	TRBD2	CASSQVGLAGGKETQYF	TGTGCCAGCAGCCAAGTGGGACTAGCGGGAGGAAAGGAGACCCAGTACTTC
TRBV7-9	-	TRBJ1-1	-	CASSLESFGPEAFF	TGTGCCAGCAGCTTAGAAAGTTTTGGGCCTGAAGCTTTCTTT
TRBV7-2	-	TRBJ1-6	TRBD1	CATSDRGASPLHF	TGTGCCACTTCTGACAGGGGTGCCTCACCCCTCCACTTT
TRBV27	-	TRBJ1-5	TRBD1	CASSPNDRDQPQHF	TGTGCCAGCAGTCCGAACGACAGGGATCAGCCCCAGCATTTT
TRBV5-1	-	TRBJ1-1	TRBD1	CASSHRTGRGTEAFF	TGCGCCAGCAGCCATAGGACAGGGAGGGGCACTGAAGCTTTCTTT
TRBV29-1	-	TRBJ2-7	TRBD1	CSVEPPPGQGAEDEQYF	TGCAGCGTTGAACCTCCCCCGGGACAGGGGGCGGAGGACGAGCAGTACTTC
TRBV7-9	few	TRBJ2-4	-	CASSPRGTKNIQYF	TGTGCCAGCAGCCCCCGGGGGACCAAAAACATTCAGTACTTC
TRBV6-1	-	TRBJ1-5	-	CASSWQVLTEQPQHF	TGTGCCAGCAGTTGGCAGGTCTTAACTGAACAGCCCCAGCATTTT
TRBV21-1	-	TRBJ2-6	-	CASSKYRDRSSGANVLTF	TGTGCCAGCAGCAAGTACCGGGACAGGTCCTCTGGGGCCAACGTCCTGACTTTC
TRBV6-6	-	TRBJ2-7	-	CASSPPAGRNEQYF	TGTGCCAGCAGTCCCCCGGCGGGGCGCAACGAGCAGTACTTC
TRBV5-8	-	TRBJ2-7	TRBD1	CASSRTGGGYEQYF	TGTGCCAGCAGCAGGACAGGGGGCGGATACGAGCAGTACTTC
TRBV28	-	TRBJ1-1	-	CASRLQNTEAFF	TGTGCCAGCCGATTGCAGAACACTGAAGCTTTCTTT
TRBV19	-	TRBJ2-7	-	CASSIKGIMYEQYF	TGTGCCAGTAGTATTAAGGGAATAATGTACGAGCAGTACTTC
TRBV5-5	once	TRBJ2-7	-	CASSPSLGHQYEQYF	TGTGCCAGCAGCCCGTCGCTTGGACACCAATACGAGCAGTACTTC
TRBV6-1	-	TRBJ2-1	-	CASSGLRVSYNEQFF	TGTGCCAGCAGTGGGTTAAGGGTCTCCTACAATGAGCAGTTCTTC
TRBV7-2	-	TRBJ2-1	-	CASSLVSGRPDGQFF	TGTGCCAGCAGCTTAGTAAGCGGGCGGCCAGATGGGCAGTTCTTC
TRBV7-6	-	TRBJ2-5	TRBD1	CASSLGGTGGQETQYF	TGTGCCAGCAGCTTAGGAGGGACAGGGGGCCAAGAGACCCAGTACTTC
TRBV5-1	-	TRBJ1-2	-	CASSLGEQRYGYTF	TGCGCCAGCAGCTTGGGAGAACAGAGGTATGGCTACACCTTC
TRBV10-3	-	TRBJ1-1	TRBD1	CATRQGMNTEAFF	TGTGCCACCAGACAGGGCATGAACACTGAAGCTTTCTTT
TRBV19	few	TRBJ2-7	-	CASRGLGRDEQYF	TGTGCCAGTAGAGGACTGGGGCGGGACGAGCAGTACTTC
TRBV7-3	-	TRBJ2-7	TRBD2	CASSLLGGPSVEQYF	TGTGCCAGCAGCTTACTGGGAGGGCCCTCGGTCGAGCAGTACTTC
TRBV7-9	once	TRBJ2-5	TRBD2	CASSAGLAGVETQYF	TGTGCCAGCAGCGCGGGACTAGCGGGGGTTGAGACCCAGTACTTC
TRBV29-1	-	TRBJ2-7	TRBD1	CSVELGQGSEQYF	TGCAGCGTTGAGCTGGGACAGGGAAGCGAGCAGTACTTC
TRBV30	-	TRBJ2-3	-	CAWVGQHTDTQYF	TGTGCCTGGGTCGGACAGCACACAGATACGCAGTATTTT
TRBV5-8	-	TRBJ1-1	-	CASSPLRGFVTEAFF	TGTGCCAGCAGCCCTCTTAGGGGATTTGTCACTGAAGCTTTCTTT
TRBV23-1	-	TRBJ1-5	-	CASSQRPGEGNQPQHF	TGCGCCAGCAGTCAGCGCCCAGGGGAAGGCAATCAGCCCCAGCATTTT
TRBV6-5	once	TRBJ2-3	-	CASRETSKTDTQYF	TGTGCCAGCAGGGAGACTAGTAAGACAGATACGCAGTATTTT
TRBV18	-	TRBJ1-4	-	CASSPETIATNEKLFF	TGTGCCAGCTCACCTGAGACAATTGCAACTAATGAAAAACTGTTTTTT
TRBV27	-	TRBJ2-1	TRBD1	CASSRRPLGQWDEQFF	TGTGCCAGCAGCCGGAGGCCGCTGGGACAGTGGGATGAGCAGTTCTTC
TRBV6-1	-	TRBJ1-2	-	CASSILEGRGYTF	-
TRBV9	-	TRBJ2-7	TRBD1	CASSAGTGAKGYEQYF	TGTGCCAGCAGCGCAGGGACAGGGGCCAAGGGCTACGAGCAGTACTTC
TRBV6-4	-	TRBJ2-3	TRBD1	CASPIHRDREDTQYF	TGTGCCAGCCCGATCCACCGGGACAGGGAAGATACGCAGTATTTT
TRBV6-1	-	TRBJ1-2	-	CASSGQVDGYTF	TGTGCCAGCAGTGGACAAGTCGATGGCTACACCTTC
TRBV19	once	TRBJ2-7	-	CASSTSPSSYEQYF	TGTGCCAGTAGTACCAGTCCCAGCTCCTACGAGCAGTACTTC
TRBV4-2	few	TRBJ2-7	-	CASSQDLVTSYEQYF	TGTGCCAGCAGCCAAGATCTCGTCACTTCCTACGAGCAGTACTTC
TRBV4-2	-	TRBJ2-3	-	CASSQDPSGTDTQYF	TGTGCCAGCAGCCAAGATCCTAGCGGCACAGATACGCAGTATTTT
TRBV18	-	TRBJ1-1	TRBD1	CASSPSGQGRTEAFF	TGTGCCAGCTCACCATCAGGACAGGGCAGGACTGAAGCTTTCTTT
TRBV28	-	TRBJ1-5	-	CASSYIRGRVGNQPQHF	TGTGCCAGCAGCTATATTCGGGGGAGGGTGGGGAATCAGCCCCAGCATTTT